A single sample is the source of the 30 T cell receptor beta chains below, sequenced in a study of cytomegalovirus exposure and HLA in healthy donors. This PCR relied on a set of 60 Vbeta primers and 13 Jbeta primers. Some clones are missing from TCRdb's copy, which holds only in-frame ones; the method was immunoSEQ multiplex PCR. Of about 160,000 clones in the sample, about 75% were seen once. Sequencing was done on a sample of PBMCs. The receptors were sampled from a woman between 45 and 65 years old in good health and CMV-seropositive.

The chain uses TRBV6-5 and TRBJ2-5, with 11 bases matching TRBD1. The V segment lost 2 bases and the J segment 14 bases; nucleotides outside the gene matches: 13. The CDR3 runs to 15 residues. The germline gives CDR1 MNHEY, CDR2 SVGAGI. Here the CDR3 DNA reads TGTGCCAGCAGTTACGTGGGACAGGGGGATCCTTTCCCTTACTTC. It specifies CASSYVGQGDPFPYF.

J is TRBJ2-7 and V is TRBV28; D possibly corresponds to TRBD2 (6 bases). V was shortened by 6 bases and J by 2 bases, with 14 bases between the two germline ends. CDR1 is MDHEN, CDR2 SYDVKM, per germline. The CDR3 extends over 14 amino acids. The CDR3 reads CASRGGSAPYEQYF. For the CDR3, the DNA is TGTGCCAGCAGGGGGGGTAGCGCCCCCTACGAGCAGTACTTC.

The chain employs TRBV4-1 and TRBJ2-7, with D maybe TRBD1 (5 bases). CDR1 and CDR2 from the germline V gene are MGHRA and YSYEKL. This CDR3 has 15 amino acids. V was pared by 0 bases and J by 2 bases, with 11 bases between. CDR3 amino acids: CASSQDLETAYEQYF. Here the CDR3 DNA reads TGCGCCAGCAGCCAAGATCTTGAGACAGCCTACGAGCAGTACTTC.

This chain connects TRBV4-2 to TRBJ2-3; 10 nucleotides align to TRBD2. CDR1 and CDR2 from the germline V gene are LGHNA and YNFKEQ. The J segment lost 7 bases and the V segment lost 0 bases, leaving 10 bases of the junction unmatched. There are 17 residues in the CDR3. The CDR3 loop reads CASSQESGGAEGYTQYF. CDR3 DNA sequence: TGTGCCAGCAGCCAAGAGAGCGGGGGGGCCGAGGGTTATACGCAGTATTTT.

This chain links TRBV6-8 with TRBJ2-2; the D gene is possibly TRBD1 (5 bases). CDR1 is MNHGY, CDR2 SAAAGT, per germline. The CDR3 has 18 residues. Trimming pared 0 bases from V and 3 bases from J, leaving 17 bases between. As DNA, the CDR3 is TGTGCCAGCAGTTACTCACGTCGGGTCCCAGGGCACACCGGGGAGCTGTTTTTT. Translated: CASSYSRRVPGHTGELFF.

V and J are TRBV19 and TRBJ2-3, with TRBD1 matching over 8 bases. The CDR3 covers 17 residues. Unmatched junction bases numbered 12, after V lost 3 bases and J lost 4 bases. CDR1 is LNHDA and CDR2 is SQIVND in the germline V gene (reference sequence). CDR3 protein: CASSISLLGQGSDTQYF. The CDR3 DNA follows: TGTGCCAGTAGTATTTCCCTACTAGGACAGGGCTCAGATACGCAGTATTTT.

V and J are TRBV10-2 and TRBJ2-7; weak D call: TRBD1 (5 bases). Trimming took 6 bases from V and 1 from J, leaving 16 bases between them. This CDR3 has 15 amino acids. Germline CDR1 is WSHSY and CDR2 is SAAADI. CDR3 DNA: TGCGCCAGCAGAGAGACAGTGGGCACTTCCTACGAGCAGTACTTC. This gives the protein CASRETVGTSYEQYF.

This rearrangement joins TRBV5-1 to TRBJ2-7; TRBD1 might be the D (6 bases). The length of the CDR3 is 11 residues. V was trimmed by 6 bases and J by 7 bases, leaving 11 bases between them. Germline CDR1 and CDR2: SGHRS and YFSETQ. CDR3 in DNA: TGCGCCAGCACCGGACAGAGAGAGCAGTACTTC. Protein sequence: CASTGQREQYF.

V and J are TRBV6-1 and TRBJ2-7; D ambiguous. The CDR3 length is 13 residues. V was shortened by 0 bases and J by 1 base, with 4 bases between the two germline ends. CDR1 MNHNS and CDR2 SASEGT come from the germline V gene. CDR3 DNA sequence: TGTGCCAGCAGTGAAGCCCCATCCTACGAGCAGTACTTC. The encoded protein is CASSEAPSYEQYF.

This rearrangement joins TRBV6-1 to TRBJ2-7; TRBD2 matches at 13 bases. Germline-derived CDR1 and CDR2 are MNHNS and SASEGT. Germline trimming cut 3 bases from V and 3 bases from J; bases unmatched to any gene: 8. The CDR3 has 17 amino acids. CDR3 coding DNA: TGTGCCAGCAGTGACGGACTAGCGGGAGAGGTCGGCTACGAGCAGTACTTC. This codes for CASSDGLAGEVGYEQYF.

This rearrangement joins TRBV2 to TRBJ2-5; the D gene is possibly TRBD1 (6 bases). CDR3 size: 12 residues. The germline V and J ends were trimmed by 8 bases and 4 bases, with 11 bases remaining between them. Germline CDR1 reads SNHLY; CDR2 reads FYNNEI. The CDR3 loop is CASSTGTETQYF. The CDR3 coding sequence is TGTGCCAGCTCTACAGGGACAGAGACCCAGTACTTC.

Points on this clone: At one end the junction does not follow the germline gene, possibly because of a read error. The chain carries TRBV7-9 and TRBJ1-1, with D possibly TRBD1 on 5 matching bases. The CDR3 is made up of 12 amino acids. CDR1 SEHNR and CDR2 FQNEAQ come from the germline V gene (reference sequence). The CDR3 loop is CSSTSVWGGAFF. The CDR3 region has the DNA TGTTCCAGCACCTCGGTTTGGGGGGGAGCTTTCTTT.

The J gene is TRBJ1-1, the V gene TRBV29-1, with D tentatively TRBD1 (5 bases). Germline-derived CDR1 and CDR2 are SQVTM and ANQGSEA. The CDR3 runs 12 residues. The V gene lost 3 bases and the J gene lost 1 base, with 6 bases spanning the gap. The CDR3 reads CSVETENTEAFF. In DNA, the CDR3 is TGCAGCGTTGAGACAGAGAACACTGAAGCTTTCTTT.

The chain carries TRBV6-5 and TRBJ2-7; a possible D gene is TRBD1 (5 bases). The germline V gene has CDR1 MNHEY and CDR2 SVGAGI. The CDR3 totals 13 residues. V gave up 6 bases and J gave up 2 bases, with 11 bases separating them. CDR3 DNA sequence: TGTGCCAGCAGACCCACAGGAGCCTACGAGCAGTACTTC. Translated, it gives CASRPTGAYEQYF.

This chain connects TRBV4-3 to TRBJ2-7; 10 bases are a match to TRBD2. The V gene's germline CDR1 is LGHNA and CDR2 YSLEER. The CDR3 consists of 16 residues. Trimming at V came to 1 base and at J to 3 bases, leaving 6 bases not matched to a gene. CDR3 coding DNA: TGCGCCAGCAGCCAAGCTAGCGGGGGATATATCTACGAGCAGTACTTC. This translates into CASSQASGGYIYEQYF.

Of note for this clone: The same CDR3 arises from other DNA sequences in this sample as well. The chain carries TRBV29-1 and TRBJ2-2; 7 nucleotides line up with TRBD1. The V and J ends lost 5 bases and 1 base, in that order; junction bases with no gene match: 1. The CDR3 loop spans 13 amino acids. The germline V gene encodes CDR1 SQVTM and CDR2 ANQGSEA. This chain's CDR3 is CSVRQGNTGELFF. The CDR3 DNA reads as TGCAGCGTTCGACAGGGGAACACCGGGGAGCTGTTTTTT.

The chain recombines TRBV7-9 with TRBJ2-3; TRBD2 aligns across 9 bases. The germline CDR1 and CDR2 sequences are SEHNR and FQNEAQ (reference sequence). Trimming cost V 6 bases and J 4 bases; bases outside gene matches: 11. This CDR3 contains 16 residues. CDR3 loop: CASREIGGGAADTQYF. The CDR3, as DNA: TGTGCCAGCAGAGAGATTGGCGGGGGGGCCGCAGATACGCAGTATTTT. Supplemented by reference TRBV7-9 and TRBJ2-3, the full variable domain reads DTGVSQNPRHKITKRGQNVTFRCDPISEHNRLYWYRQTLGQGPEFLTYFQNEAQLEKSRLLSDRFSAERPKGSFSTLEIQRTEQGDSAMYLCASREIGGGAADTQYFGPGTRLTVL.

This chain links TRBV5-4 with TRBJ2-2; 12 bases line up with TRBD2. Looked up from germline, CDR1 is SGHNT and CDR2 is YYREEE (reference sequence). J gave up 7 bases and V 4 bases, and 8 bases lay outside the gene matches. The CDR3 extends over 16 amino acids. CDR3 residues: CASSPGLAGLDGELFF. The DNA of the CDR3 is TGTGCCAGCAGCCCAGGACTAGCGGGGTTGGACGGGGAGCTGTTTTTT.

The V call is TRBV5-6, the J call TRBJ2-7; 10 bases are a match to TRBD2. This CDR3 has 16 residues. Germline CDR1 is SGHDT and CDR2 is YYEEEE. J gave up 6 bases and V 2 bases, and 11 bases lay outside the gene matches. CDR3 residues: CASSLAGGPLLGEQYF. Written as DNA, the CDR3 is TGTGCCAGCAGCTTAGCGGGGGGGCCTTTGCTTGGCGAGCAGTACTTC.

This clone showed up just a few times. The CDR3 sequence: CASSQEKGWVGYTF. In nucleotides, the CDR3 is TGTGCCAGCAGCCAAGAGAAGGGGTGGGTGGGCTACACCTTC. The chain recombines TRBV14 with TRBJ1-2, with a tentative D call TRBD1 (5 bases). This CDR3 has 14 amino acids. Trimming cost V 0 bases and J 8 bases, with 13 bases left between them. Germline CDR1 is SGHDN and CDR2 is FVKESK. The full variable domain, its missing parts supplied by reference TRBV14 and TRBJ1-2, is EAGVTQFPSHSVIEKGQTVTLRCDPISGHDNLYWYRRVMGKEIKFLLHFVKESKQDESGMPNNRFLAERTGGTYSTLKVQPAELEDSGVYFCASSQEKGWVGYTFGSGTRLTVV.

This clone was recorded a few times. This chain links TRBV4-1 with TRBJ2-1; the match to TRBD2 covers 9 bases. The J segment lost 3 bases and the V segment lost 1 base, leaving 4 bases of the junction unmatched. This CDR3 has 16 residues. CDR1 MGHRA and CDR2 YSYEKL come from the germline V gene. The CDR3, as DNA: TGCGCCAGCAGCCAAGTGGGTAGCGGGGGCTACAATGAGCAGTTCTTC. This sequence encodes CASSQVGSGGYNEQFF.

This clone showed up just a few times. The chain carries TRBV27 and TRBJ1-4; weak D call: TRBD1 (5 bases). The germline V gene has CDR1 MNHEY and CDR2 SMNVEV (reference sequence). This CDR3 contains 14 residues. V dropped 1 base and J dropped 8 bases, with 11 bases sitting between them. The CDR3 loop is CASSLWGVEEKLFF. DNA for the CDR3: TGTGCCAGCAGTTTATGGGGGGTCGAGGAAAAACTGTTTTTT.

This clone came up once. V is TRBV18 and J is TRBJ1-1; D unresolved. V lost 3 bases and J lost 0, with 11 bases in between. The CDR3 consists of 15 residues. Germline V gene sequence: CDR1 KGHSH, CDR2 LQKENI. CDR3 in DNA: TGTGCCAGCTCACCGAGGACTACACTGAACACTGAAGCTTTCTTT. This codes for CASSPRTTLNTEAFF.

This chain connects TRBV9 to TRBJ1-1, with no clear D. The CDR3 has 15 amino acids. Germline V gene sequence: CDR1 SGDLS, CDR2 YYNGEE. Trimming removed 2 bases from V and 5 bases from J, with 16 bases in between. CDR3 amino acids: CASSVGSAGETEAFF. As DNA, the CDR3 is TGTGCCAGCAGCGTTGGTTCAGCGGGTGAGACTGAAGCTTTCTTT. Based on the CDR3 plus reference TRBV9 and TRBJ1-1, the full variable domain is DSGVTQTPKHLITATGQRVTLRCSPRSGDLSVYWYQQSLDQGLQFLIQYYNGEERAKGNILERFSAQQFPDLHSELNLSSLELGDSALYFCASSVGSAGETEAFFGQGTRLTVV.

This rearrangement joins TRBV6-6 to TRBJ1-1; TRBD1 is a possible D gene (6 bases). Per the germline V gene, CDR1 is MNHNY and CDR2 is SVGAGI (reference sequence). This CDR3 is 14 amino acids long. The V gene lost 7 bases and the J gene lost 2 bases, with 14 bases spanning the gap. CDR3 sequence: CASTLGQRNTEAFF. The CDR3 DNA reads as TGTGCCAGCACCCTGGGACAACGCAACACTGAAGCTTTCTTT.

CDR3 loop: CASSQDLGNGGRETQYF. The CDR3 DNA reads as TGCGCCAGCAGCCAAGATCTTGGGAACGGGGGGAGGGAGACCCAGTACTTC. This rearrangement joins TRBV4-3 to TRBJ2-5; 7 bases are a match to TRBD2. With V trimmed by 0 bases and J by 5 bases, 12 bases remained unmatched. CDR3 length equals 17 residues. Germline V gene lookup returns CDR1 LGHNA and CDR2 YSLEER.

This clone has only one observation. The V and J genes are TRBV2 and TRBJ1-2; D is perhaps TRBD1 (6 bases). Germline V gives CDR1 SNHLY, CDR2 FYNNEI. CDR3 size: 13 residues. With 2 bases removed from V and 7 bases from J, the gap between germline ends came to 11 bases. The CDR3 DNA reads TGTGCCAGCAGTGAACTCGGCAGGGGTGGCTACACCTTC. Translating gives CASSELGRGGYTF.

The CDR3 nucleotides read TGTGCCAGCAGTGGTCTGCGGGGGGACTACAATGAGCAGTTCTTC. Its translation: CASSGLRGDYNEQFF. The J gene is TRBJ2-1, the V gene TRBV25-1, with TRBD2 matching over 8 bases. The CDR3 totals 15 residues. Germline V CDR1 and CDR2: MGHDK, SYGVNS. After removal of 4 bases from V and 3 bases from J, the junction contained 5 bases not matched to a gene.

The CDR3 nucleotides are TGTGCCAGCAGTGACCGGACAGCGAACACTGAAGCTTTCTTT. This sequence encodes CASSDRTANTEAFF. V gene TRBV2 combines with J gene TRBJ1-1; D might be TRBD1 (6 bases). This CDR3 comprises 14 residues. V lost 3 bases and J lost 1, with 9 bases in between. Germline V gene sequence: CDR1 SNHLY, CDR2 FYNNEI.

The genes are TRBV28 and TRBJ2-1; 11 bases agree with TRBD2. Germline lookup yields CDR1 MDHEN and CDR2 SYDVKM. The J segment lost 3 bases and the V segment lost 5 bases, leaving 12 bases of the junction unmatched. The CDR3 has 18 amino acids. CDR3 amino acids: CASSKFQLGTSGYNEQFF. The CDR3 DNA reads TGTGCCAGCAGTAAGTTTCAGTTGGGGACTAGCGGCTACAATGAGCAGTTCTTC. Full variable domain (rest looked up from reference TRBV28 and TRBJ2-1): DVKVTQSSRYLVKRTGEKVFLECVQDMDHENMFWYRQDPGLGLRLIYFSYDVKMKEKGDIPEGYSVSREKKERFSLILESASTNQTSMYLCASSKFQLGTSGYNEQFFGPGTRLTVL.